These 27 T cell receptor beta chains were all obtained from the same sample, sequenced in a study of blood T cell repertoires in COVID-19. Measured with immunoSEQ multiplex PCR; TCRdb has only the in-frame clones, and not every one. The sample holds roughly 80,000 clones, approximately 90% seen once. Sequencing was performed on peripheral blood. These receptors came from a human donor in a cohort sampled during active COVID-19.

V is TRBV28 and J is TRBJ1-5; TRBD1 matches at 10 bases. Trimming at V came to 3 bases and at J to 4 bases, leaving 6 bases not matched to a gene. The CDR3 is 16 amino acids. CDR1 is MDHEN and CDR2 is SYDVKM in the germline V gene. CDR3 DNA: TGTGCCAGCAGTTTGGGACAGGGGTGCGATAATCAGCCCCAGCATTTT. Translating it yields CASSLGQGCDNQPQHF. Full variable domain (rest looked up from reference TRBV28 and TRBJ1-5): DVKVTQSSRYLVKRTGEKVFLECVQDMDHENMFWYRQDPGLGLRLIYFSYDVKMKEKGDIPEGYSVSREKKERFSLILESASTNQTSMYLCASSLGQGCDNQPQHFGDGTRLSIL.

The chain uses TRBV10-3 and TRBJ2-7; 11 bases map to TRBD1. V lost 4 bases and J lost 5; bases outside the gene matches: 4. Germline V gene data show CDR1 as ENHRY and CDR2 as SYGVKD. The CDR3 is 14 amino acids. CDR3 protein: CAISGTGGFDEQYF. CDR3 DNA sequence: TGTGCCATCAGTGGGACAGGGGGCTTTGACGAGCAGTACTTC.

The chain employs TRBV5-6 and TRBJ2-1; no reliable D call. V shed 0 bases and J shed 0 bases, with 7 bases lying between them. The CDR3 runs to 15 residues. Germline assignment: CDR1 SGHDT and CDR2 YYEEEE. The CDR3 region is CASSLGGSSYNEQFF. The CDR3 DNA reads TGTGCCAGCAGCTTGGGAGGTTCCTCCTACAATGAGCAGTTCTTC.

The gene calls are TRBV19 and TRBJ1-1; 7 bases match TRBD1. This CDR3 contains 14 residues. Trimming removed 3 bases from V and 3 bases from J; junction bases left unmatched: 4. Germline V gene sequence: CDR1 LNHDA, CDR2 SQIVND (reference sequence). Here the CDR3 DNA reads TGTGCCAGTAGTATCCAGGGGGATTACACTGAAGCTTTCTTT. Protein sequence: CASSIQGDYTEAFF.

This chain uses TRBV5-1 with TRBJ1-1, with D perhaps TRBD1 (6 bases). This CDR3 is 17 amino acids long. Germline V gene lookup returns CDR1 SGHRS and CDR2 YFSETQ. Trimming removed 1 base at V and 6 bases at J, with 22 bases between. In DNA, the CDR3 is TGCGCCAGCAGCTTGCCCGGGACATCTCAAACGGCGGCTGAAGCTTTCTTT. Protein sequence: CASSLPGTSQTAAEAFF.

The rearrangement links TRBV10-3 to TRBJ1-5; TRBD1 aligns across 9 bases. The length of the CDR3 is 14 residues. The V segment lost 5 bases and the J segment 7 bases; nucleotides outside the gene matches: 6. Germline-derived CDR1 and CDR2 are ENHRY and SYGVKD. CDR3 DNA: TGTGCCATCAGTCCACAGGGGGCGGGACAGCCCCAGCATTTT. Translation: CAISPQGAGQPQHF.

This chain connects TRBV25-1 to TRBJ2-5; possibly TRBD1 for D (8 bases). The CDR3 runs 15 residues. Trimming took 4 bases from V and 2 from J, leaving 14 bases between them. CDR1 is MGHDK, CDR2 SYGVNS, per germline. CDR3 sequence reads: CASSAHRGGQETQYF. DNA for the CDR3: TGTGCCAGCAGTGCCCACAGGGGGGGACAAGAGACCCAGTACTTC.

The CDR3 DNA reads as TGTGCCAGCAAGGGACAGGGTGATGGTAATTCACCCCTCCACTTT. Translated, it gives CASKGQGDGNSPLHF. The rearrangement links TRBV28 to TRBJ1-6; 9 bases are shared with TRBD1. Germline V gene lookup returns CDR1 MDHEN and CDR2 SYDVKM. The CDR3 consists of 15 residues. After removal of 7 bases from V and 6 bases from J, the junction contained 7 bases not matched to a gene. Variable domain in full (rest from reference TRBV28 and TRBJ1-6): DVKVTQSSRYLVKRTGEKVFLECVQDMDHENMFWYRQDPGLGLRLIYFSYDVKMKEKGDIPEGYSVSREKKERFSLILESASTNQTSMYLCASKGQGDGNSPLHFGNGTRLTVT.

The chain couples TRBV12-3 or TRBV12-4 to TRBJ2-1; D uncertain. The length of the CDR3 is 12 residues. V was cut by 3 bases and J by 10 bases, with 10 bases left in between. In DNA form, the CDR3 reads TGTGCCAGCAGTTTTATCGTCTTCGAGCAGTTCTTC. Translated, it gives CASSFIVFEQFF.

The rearrangement joins TRBV12-3 or TRBV12-4 to TRBJ2-7; no clear D gene. The CDR3 has 12 amino acids. Trimming removed 6 bases at V and 3 bases at J, with 9 bases between. CDR3 amino acids: CASSLPGYEQYF. The CDR3 DNA reads TGTGCCAGCAGCCTCCCGGGCTACGAGCAGTACTTC.

The genes are TRBV5-1 and TRBJ1-1, with TRBD1 matching over 10 bases. This CDR3 has 18 residues. Looked up from germline, CDR1 is SGHRS and CDR2 is YFSETQ. V lost 1 base and J lost 4; bases outside the gene matches: 13. The CDR3, as DNA: TGCGCCAGCAGCTTGAACCGGGACAGGGGCTCCGGGGGCACTGAAGCTTTCTTT. Translation: CASSLNRDRGSGGTEAFF.

The CDR3 sequence: CASSVDSNSYDTQYF. For the CDR3, the DNA is TGTGCCAGCAGCGTAGATTCGAACTCATACGATACGCAGTATTTT. The chain couples TRBV9 to TRBJ2-3; D is ambiguous. Trimming shortened V by 0 bases and J by 6 bases, and 14 bases separated the two germline ends. The CDR3 is made up of 15 amino acids. Germline lookup yields CDR1 SGDLS and CDR2 YYNGEE.

This clone was seen just once. CDR3: CASSDTNNSPLHF. CDR3 coding DNA: TGCGCCAGCAGTGACACTAATAATTCACCCCTCCACTTT. The chain recombines TRBV10-1 with TRBJ1-6; D call uncertain. CDR1 WNHNN and CDR2 SYGVQD come from the germline V gene (reference sequence). The CDR3 totals 13 residues. The V gene lost 3 bases and the J gene lost 5 bases, with 5 bases spanning the gap.

This clone was counted once. The rearrangement uses TRBV2 and TRBJ2-7; TRBD1 aligns across 10 bases. The V and J ends lost 5 bases and 5 bases, in that order; junction bases with no gene match: 9. The germline CDR1 and CDR2 sequences are SNHLY and FYNNEI. The CDR3 sequence is 15 residues long. The CDR3: CASSRLTGGGDEQYF. The CDR3 coding sequence is TGTGCCAGCAGTCGCCTGACAGGGGGCGGGGACGAGCAGTACTTC.

This clone appeared a single time. This chain's CDR3 is CASSPGAGELFF. The CDR3 DNA reads as TGTGCCAGCAGCCCAGGGGCCGGGGAGCTGTTTTTT. The rearrangement uses TRBV5-4 and TRBJ2-2; D perhaps matches TRBD1 (6 bases). This CDR3 has 12 amino acids. Trimming pared 4 bases from V and 6 bases from J, leaving 7 bases between. The germline V gene has CDR1 SGHNT and CDR2 YYREEE (reference sequence).

This clone was picked up a small number of times. The chain has TRBV27 and TRBJ1-6, with 8 bases that match TRBD1. Unmatched junction bases numbered 9, after V lost 4 bases and J lost 13 bases. The CDR3 has 14 residues. CDR1 and CDR2 from the germline V gene are MNHEY and SMNVEV (reference sequence). This CDR3 is CASSSRTGMGPLHF. The CDR3 bases are TGTGCCAGCAGTTCTAGGACAGGGATGGGTCCCCTCCACTTT.

The rearrangement links TRBV27 to TRBJ2-7; a possible D gene is TRBD1 (5 bases). The CDR3 runs 15 residues. V gave up 8 bases and J gave up 6 bases, with 23 bases separating them. Looked up from germline, CDR1 is MNHEY and CDR2 is SMNVEV (reference sequence). The CDR3: CASGVDQGRRFEQYF. CDR3 DNA: TGTGCCAGCGGAGTAGACCAGGGCAGAAGGTTCGAGCAGTACTTC.

CDR3 nucleotide sequence: TGTGCCAGCAGCTCTACGGTTGACGAGCAGTACTTC. This translates into CASSSTVDEQYF. The V call is TRBV7-9, the J call TRBJ2-7; D gene ambiguous. Germline V CDR1 and CDR2: SEHNR, FQNEAQ (reference sequence). Trimming cost V 4 bases and J 5 bases, with 9 bases left between them. The CDR3 totals 12 residues. Looking up the rest from reference TRBV7-9 and TRBJ2-7 gives the full variable domain: DTGVSQNPRHKITKRGQNVTFRCDPISEHNRLYWYRQTLGQGPEFLTYFQNEAQLEKSRLLSDRFSAERPKGSFSTLEIQRTEQGDSAMYLCASSSTVDEQYFGPGTRLTVT.

The genes are TRBV23-1 and TRBJ2-6; D is perhaps TRBD1 (5 bases). TRBV23-1 is designated an ORF whose function remains uncertain. The germline V and J ends were trimmed by 7 bases and 0 bases, with 13 bases remaining between them. The CDR3 has 16 residues. The CDR3 here is CASTPGRISGANVLTF. The CDR3 region has the DNA TGCGCCAGCACCCCAGGGCGGATCTCTGGGGCCAACGTCCTGACTTTC.

The chain uses TRBV19 and TRBJ1-4; D is ambiguous. The CDR3 spans 18 residues. From germline, CDR1 is LNHDA and CDR2 SQIVND (reference sequence). The V gene lost 1 base and the J gene lost 3 bases, with 18 bases spanning the gap. This chain's CDR3 is CASSIGFGLATSNEKLFF. CDR3 nucleotides: TGTGCCAGTAGTATAGGGTTTGGACTGGCCACTTCTAATGAAAAACTGTTTTTT.

This clone was seen only a few times. The rearrangement joins TRBV6-6 to TRBJ1-6; D unresolved. V was pared by 0 bases and J by 8 bases, with 8 bases between. This CDR3 region has 14 residues. Germline CDR1 MNHNY, CDR2 SVGAGI (reference sequence). The CDR3 protein is CASSYSPDYSPLHF. CDR3 nucleotides: TGTGCCAGCAGTTACTCTCCAGATTATTCACCCCTCCACTTT.

This clone has only one observation. The J gene is TRBJ1-2, the V gene TRBV6-6; D is possibly TRBD1 (5 bases). The CDR3 consists of 13 residues. The germline V gene has CDR1 MNHNY and CDR2 SVGAGI (reference sequence). Trimming took 4 bases from V and 6 from J, leaving 12 bases between them. Here the CDR3 DNA reads TGTGCCAGCAGTTTAAGACGGGGGGATGGCTACACCTTC. It codes for CASSLRRGDGYTF.

The chain joins TRBV10-3 to TRBJ2-5; 12 positions match TRBD2. Per germline, CDR1 ENHRY and CDR2 SYGVKD. Trimming took 3 bases from V and 5 from J; bases not matched to a gene: 7. The CDR3 runs to 16 residues. The CDR3 loop is CAISDELAGGRETQYF. The CDR3 DNA reads as TGTGCCATCAGTGATGAACTAGCGGGAGGTCGCGAGACCCAGTACTTC.

The V call is TRBV7-9, the J call TRBJ2-3, with D possibly TRBD2 on 6 matching bases. Trimming left V 4 bases short and J 0 bases short, with 14 bases between. Per germline, CDR1 SEHNR and CDR2 FQNEAQ (reference sequence). This CDR3 region has 16 residues. CDR3 residues: CASSSGGARSTDTQYF. CDR3 DNA sequence: TGTGCCAGCAGCTCTGGAGGGGCCCGCAGCACAGATACGCAGTATTTT.

The chain joins TRBV27 to TRBJ2-7, with TRBD2 matching over 13 bases. This CDR3 spans 16 amino acids. Germline values: CDR1 MNHEY, CDR2 SMNVEV (reference sequence). The trim removed 6 bases at V and 2 bases at J, leaving 7 bases unmatched. CDR3 loop: CASRRLAGGNPYEQYF. In nucleotides, the CDR3 is TGTGCCAGCAGGCGACTAGCGGGGGGTAACCCCTACGAGCAGTACTTC.

This chain joins TRBV15 and TRBJ1-2, with D hard to call. This CDR3 spans 15 amino acids. Trimming removed 1 base at V and 0 bases at J, with 9 bases between. CDR1 LNHNV and CDR2 YYDKDF come from the germline V gene (reference sequence). In DNA, the CDR3 is TGTGCCACCAGCAGAGGCCTAGCGACTAACTATGGCTACACCTTC. Translation: CATSRGLATNYGYTF.

The chain has TRBV2 and TRBJ2-3; D is unresolved. V was clipped by 4 bases and J by 2 bases, with 4 bases between them. The germline gives CDR1 SNHLY, CDR2 FYNNEI. The CDR3 consists of 12 residues. CDR3: CASSGDTDTQYF. As DNA, the CDR3 is TGTGCCAGCAGTGGAGACACAGATACGCAGTATTTT.